The present T cell receptor (beta chain) was sequenced within a study of blood T cells in healthy people across ages (dated by TCRdb to 2014 to 2015). Background on the whole study: In model experiments, template switching captured roughly one uniquely barcoded TCR beta cDNA molecule for every two T cells. To track age-related changes in TCR beta repertoire diversity, the study relied on deep sequencing normalized with unique cDNA molecular identifiers. The donors were split into four age groups: young (average around 16 years), middle-aged (39), aged (more than 60) and long-lived (roughly 77). Two additional independent replicas of 1 million unique cDNA reads from the same blood draw were analyzed for two donors (one aged 18 to 30 and one aged 80 or older). What the authors observed across the whole study: Total diversity estimates from one million sequenced T cells were considered lower bounds and underestimates. Compared with the aged group, the long-lived group had more naive CD4+ T cells, fewer expanded clones and increased TCR diversity, suggesting age selection. As age increased, observed TCR beta diversity per million T cells dropped in a roughly linear way, and a significant reduction was already evident by age 40. Bulk unsorted PBMC profiling prevented conclusive comparison of naive and antigen-experienced compartments. Because the CMV infection status of the donors was unknown, age-related changes in expanded clonotypes may potentially have been confounded. A strong correlation was found between observed TCR beta diversity and the percentage of naive T cells measured by flow cytometry.

Comment on this clonotype: Its recognized antigen is unknown. There are no base qualities to consult, and no much larger clone falls within one base.

The library was prepared using 5' RACE. Instrument on record: Illumina HiSeq 2500. The second PCR ran for about 7 to 11 cycles and used a J-beta primer mix along with a sample-barcoded 5' primer. A unique molecular identifier was introduced onto each TCR beta cDNA molecule by a template-switch 5' adaptor carrying 12 random nucleotides. Each sample yielded at least 2.5 million CDR3-containing paired-end reads. First-strand cDNA synthesis was performed from all RNA using the Mint cDNA synthesis kit, with priming by a TRBC-specific oligonucleotide. After uracil-DNA glycosylase treatment, a first 18-cycle PCR used universal primers M1SS and BC2_uni_R on all cDNA. The source study handled its data this way. Normalization of each sample was performed by random selection of 1 million high-quality reads, each carrying a distinct molecular identifier. Instead of being binned into consensus sequences, reads that shared molecular identifiers were thrown out. MiTCR, with a Q25 quality threshold and the strictest error-elimination algorithm, was used for CDR3 identification, clonotype clustering and error correction. Lower-bound total TCR beta diversity was estimated with a nonparametric unseen species model using Euler transformation. TCRdb trimmed the raw reads at Q25, called clones with MiXCR and kept productive beta chains. Every CDR3 protein is listed once, alongside the most common genes and DNA of its rows. What appears here as the V and J calls and clone size reflects TCRdb's work, not the paper's. This sample has approximately 580,000 distinct CDR3 sequences in its table, and less than 25% of those were observed once. Jointly, the top ten make up around 10% of the sample.

As encoded in the germline V gene, CDR1 is ENHRY while CDR2 is SYGVKD. After removal of 2 bases from V and 0 bases from J, the junction retains 3 bases not matched to a gene. CDR3 length: 15 amino acids, cysteine to phenylalanine. Here the CDR3 DNA is all that survives: 45 bases in frame from base 1. Donors were roughly 40 systemically healthy Caucasian individuals from Russia aged roughly 6 to 90 years. Each donor gave 9.5 to 10 milliliters of peripheral blood, drawn into EDTA-treated Vacutainer tubes. Ficoll-Paque density-gradient centrifugation was used to isolate PBMCs, with at least 6.5 million per sample. Trizol reagent was used to extract total RNA from PBMCs, with at least 5 micrograms per sample. Naive CD45RAhigh/CD27high T cell percentages were measured by flow cytometry on a PBMC aliquot from every donor. This sample was shared with a second study, whose subject was T cells of mothers and their children. As the second paper documents: The donors were nine systemically healthy Caucasian individuals, made up of three mothers and their six children. cDNA synthesis consumed the entire amount of extracted RNA, loaded at about 1.5 ug RNA in each 15 ul reaction. In the second PCR, sample barcodes and 2-4 random nucleotides were introduced via the M1S primer. Over 8 million TCR beta CDR3 reads were obtained for each mother, and around 3 million reads were obtained for each child. In both related and unrelated pairs, thymic selection shapes the output of TCR recombination in a similar way, with inherited differences having only a minor effect. Normalized repertoire overlap in related mother-child pairs was always slightly higher than in unrelated mother-child pairs, but the difference was never significant. Persistent microchimeric T cell clones were not detected, at a sensitivity of around 100 clones per million clonotypes. In the study, deep NGS was used to compare the TCR beta repertoires of mothers and children, and features distinguishing related mother-child pairs from unrelated individuals were sought. Mothers averaged roughly 40 +/- 4 years of age and children averaged roughly 10 +/- 4 years. After adapters were ligated using NEBNext reagents, the libraries underwent 100+100 nt paired-end sequencing on an Illumina HiSeq 2000. To prevent cross-contamination, the mother and child libraries were prepared one month apart and sequenced in separate runs. Each donor had between roughly 450,000 and 2,300,000 distinct TCR beta clonotypes identified. Naive TCR beta clonotypes were estimated from low-frequency clonotypes matched to each donor's FACS-determined naive share, without sorting.

Specimen: blood. The chain joins TRBV10-3 to TRBJ2-7, and 8 junctional nucleotides match TRBD1. The sequence was collected from a boy younger than 18 in good health. This receptor carries the CDR3 CAISEGQGNSYEQYF. The sequence in DNA is TGTGCCATCAGTGAGGGACAGGGCAACTCCTACGAGCAGTACTTC.